The following is a T cell receptor (beta chain) sequence with its context. The antigen is not known. These data belong to a study of PD-1 blockade in classical Hodgkin lymphoma. Measured with immunoSEQ multiplex PCR; TCRdb has only the in-frame clones, and not every one. The sample carries around 43,000 clones, roughly 90% recorded once. Time point reported: newly diagnosed, previously untreated cHL patient sample. Points from the study as a whole: Reports described newly diagnosed patients as having lower baseline TCR diversity than healthy donors.

The receptor comes from a human donor with classical Hodgkin lymphoma. Sequenced sample: peripheral blood mononuclear cells (PBMCs).

The CDR3 loop is CASSLGVKETQYF. The CDR3 coding sequence is TGTGCCAGCAGCTTGGGGGTAAAAGAGACCCAGTACTTC. J is TRBJ2-5 and V is TRBV7-9; either TRBD1 or TRBD2 may fit D (5 bases each). CDR1 SEHNR and CDR2 FQNEAQ come from the germline V gene (reference sequence). The CDR3 loop spans 13 amino acids. Trimming took off 3 bases at V and 3 bases at J, with 8 bases between the two ends.